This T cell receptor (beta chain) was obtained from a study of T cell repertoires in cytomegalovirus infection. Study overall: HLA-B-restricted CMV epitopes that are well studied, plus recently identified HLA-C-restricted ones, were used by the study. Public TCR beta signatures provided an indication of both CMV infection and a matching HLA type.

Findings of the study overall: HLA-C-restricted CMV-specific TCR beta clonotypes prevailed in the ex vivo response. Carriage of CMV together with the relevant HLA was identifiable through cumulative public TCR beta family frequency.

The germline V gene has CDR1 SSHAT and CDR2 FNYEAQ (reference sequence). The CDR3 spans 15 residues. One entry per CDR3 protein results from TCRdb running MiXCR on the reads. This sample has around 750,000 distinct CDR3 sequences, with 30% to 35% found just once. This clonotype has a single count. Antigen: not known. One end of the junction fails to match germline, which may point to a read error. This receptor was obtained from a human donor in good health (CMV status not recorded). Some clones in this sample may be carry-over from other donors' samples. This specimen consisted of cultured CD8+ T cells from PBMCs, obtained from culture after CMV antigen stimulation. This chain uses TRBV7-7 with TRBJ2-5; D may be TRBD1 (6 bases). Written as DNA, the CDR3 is TGTGCTAGCAGCTTAGCTTCGACAGGTGAAGAGACCCAGTACTTC. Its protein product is CASSLASTGEETQYF.